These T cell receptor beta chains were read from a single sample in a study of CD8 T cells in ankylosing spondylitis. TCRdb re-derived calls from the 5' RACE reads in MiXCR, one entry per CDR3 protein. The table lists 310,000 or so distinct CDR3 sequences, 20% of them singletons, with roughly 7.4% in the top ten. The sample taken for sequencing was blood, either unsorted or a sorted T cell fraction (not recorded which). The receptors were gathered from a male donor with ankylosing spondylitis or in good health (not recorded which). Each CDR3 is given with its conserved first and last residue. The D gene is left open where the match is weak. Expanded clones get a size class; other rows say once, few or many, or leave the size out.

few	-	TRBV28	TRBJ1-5	TGTGCCAGCAGTTTCGGGCCGTCGGGGCCCCAGCATTTT	CASSFGPSGPQHF
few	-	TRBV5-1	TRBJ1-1	TGCGCCAGCAGCTCGAGGGGTTTCGATAACACTGAAGCTTTCTTT	CASSSRGFDNTEAFF
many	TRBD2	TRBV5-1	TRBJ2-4	TGCGCCAGCAGCTCCGGCGGGGGGGAAAAAAACATTCAGTACTTC	CASSSGGGEKNIQYF
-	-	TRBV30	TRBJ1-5	TGTGCCTGGAGTACCCTCCTGAGCAATCAGCCCCAGCATTTT	CAWSTLLSNQPQHF
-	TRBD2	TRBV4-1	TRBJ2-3	TGCGCCAGCAGCCAAAACCCCTCCTCTAGCGGGAGTTCCTATACGCAGTATTTT	CASSQNPSSSGSSYTQYF
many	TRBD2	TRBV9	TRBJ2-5	TGTGCCAGCAGCGTAGGGGTTGCGGGAGGTTCTGAGACCCAGTACTTC	CASSVGVAGGSETQYF
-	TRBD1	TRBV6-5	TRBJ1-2	TGTGCCAGCAGTTACTCGAGGACGGGGACAGCCCCTAACTATGGCTACACCTTC	CASSYSRTGTAPNYGYTF
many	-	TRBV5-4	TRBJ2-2	TGTGCCAGCAGCACCGGGACGGTGAACACCGGGGAGCTGTTTTTT	CASSTGTVNTGELFF
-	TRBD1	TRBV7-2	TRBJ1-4	TGTGCCAGCAGCCCGACAGGGGTAGCTAATGAAAAACTGTTTTTT	CASSPTGVANEKLFF
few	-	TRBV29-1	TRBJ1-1	TGCAGCGTTGAAGATTCCAGGGCGGGGACTGAAGCTTTCTTT	CSVEDSRAGTEAFF
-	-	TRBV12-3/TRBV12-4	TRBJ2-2	TGTGCCAGCAGTTCGAGAATCACGAACACCGGGGAGCTGTTTTTT	CASSSRITNTGELFF
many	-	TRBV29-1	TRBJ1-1	TGCAGCGGCCAACAGGGAGTAGGGAACACTGAAGCTTTCTTT	CSGQQGVGNTEAFF
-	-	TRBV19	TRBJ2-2	TGTGCCGCCTTTTCGGCAGGGCGTGGCGGGGAGCTGTTTTTT	CAAFSAGRGGELFF
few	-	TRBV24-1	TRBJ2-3	TGTGCCACCAGTGATTTCCGGGCATCTAGCACAGATACGCAGTATTTT	CATSDFRASSTDTQYF
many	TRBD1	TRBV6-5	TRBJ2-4	TGTGCCGCTGGGACAGGGAACATTCAGTACTTC	CAAGTGNIQYF
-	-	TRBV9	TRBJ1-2	TGTGCCAGCAGCGCCCCCGGGACACATGGCTACACCTTC	CASSAPGTHGYTF
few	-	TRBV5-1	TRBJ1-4	TGCGCCAGCAGCTGGGGAGGGGGTGATACTAATGAAAAACTGTTTTTT	CASSWGGGDTNEKLFF
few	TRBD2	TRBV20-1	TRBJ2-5	TGCAGTGCTCCACTAGCGGGGGGCCTTAAAGAGACCCAGTACTTC	CSAPLAGGLKETQYF
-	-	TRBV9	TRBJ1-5	TGTGCCAGCAGCGTCGCAAGGGGGGGGCCCCAGCATTTT	CASSVARGGPQHF
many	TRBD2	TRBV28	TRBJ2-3	TGTGCCAGCAGTTTGCTACCGCCGGGGGGGGCCACAGATACGCAGTATTTT	CASSLLPPGGATDTQYF
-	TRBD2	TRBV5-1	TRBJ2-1	TGCGCCAGCAGCAGCGGACTAGCGGGAGGACAAAGCTCCTACAATGAGCAGTTCTTC	CASSSGLAGGQSSYNEQFF
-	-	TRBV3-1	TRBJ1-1	TGTGCCAGCAGCCACACAGAAGAAGCTTTCTTT	CASSHTEEAFF
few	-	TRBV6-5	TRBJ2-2	TGTGCCAGCAGTTACTCGCCGGGACAGAACACCGGGGAGCTGTTTTTT	CASSYSPGQNTGELFF
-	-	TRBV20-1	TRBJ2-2	TGCAGTGCCCCCCCCGGGGGAAACACCGGGGAGCTGTTTTTT	CSAPPGGNTGELFF
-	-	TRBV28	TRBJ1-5	TGTGCCAGCAGTCTAATAGGGCGCCAGCATTTT	CASSLIGRQHF
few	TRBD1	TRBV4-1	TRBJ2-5	TGCGCCAGCAGCCATAAGACAGGGTACCAAGAGACCCAGTACTTC	CASSHKTGYQETQYF
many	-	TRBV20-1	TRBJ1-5	TGCAGTGCTAGAGATGGACCTCTCCAGCCCCAGCATTTT	CSARDGPLQPQHF
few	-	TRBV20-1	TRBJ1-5	TGCAGTGCTAGGTTGGACACCATAAGCAATCAGCCCCAGCATTTT	CSARLDTISNQPQHF
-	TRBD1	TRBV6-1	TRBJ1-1	TGTGCCAGCAGCCGCTCGGGACAGCCCAACACTGAAGCTTTCTTT	CASSRSGQPNTEAFF
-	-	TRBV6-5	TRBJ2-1	TGTGCCAGCAGCGAGGGGCCTGAGCAGTTCTTC	CASSEGPEQFF
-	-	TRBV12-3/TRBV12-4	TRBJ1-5	TGTGCCAGCAGTAAAATGGTCGGCAATCAGCCCCAGCATTTT	CASSKMVGNQPQHF
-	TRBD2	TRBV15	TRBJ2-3	TGTGCCACCAGCAGACGGACTAGCGGGAGTGGTTTGACAGATACGCAGTATTTT	CATSRRTSGSGLTDTQYF
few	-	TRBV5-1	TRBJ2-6	TGCGCCAGCAGCCCAGAATACAGCTCTGGGGCCAACGTCCTGACTTTC	CASSPEYSSGANVLTF
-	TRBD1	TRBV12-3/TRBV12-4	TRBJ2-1	TGTGCCAGCAGTTTAGGGGGGACAGACCTTAGGAATGAGCAGTTCTTC	CASSLGGTDLRNEQFF
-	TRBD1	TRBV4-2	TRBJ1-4	TGTCCCAGCAGCCAAGATGGGACAGATAATGAAAAACTGTTTTTT	CPSSQDGTDNEKLFF
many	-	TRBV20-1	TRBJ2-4	TGCAGTGCTAGCCCGGGGGCTTCCAAAAACATTCAGTACTTC	CSASPGASKNIQYF
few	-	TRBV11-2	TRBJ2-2	TGTGCCAGCAGGGTGGGGGACTGGTCATCAAACACCGGGGAGCTGTTTTTT	CASRVGDWSSNTGELFF
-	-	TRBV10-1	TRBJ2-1	TGCGCCAGCAGTGAGAGGGTGAATGAGCAGTTCTTC	CASSERVNEQFF
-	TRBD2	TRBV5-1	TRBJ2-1	TGCGCCAGCAGCGGACACACCGGGACTAGCGGGGAGAGCTCCTACAATGAGCAGTTCTTC	CASSGHTGTSGESSYNEQFF
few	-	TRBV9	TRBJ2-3	TGTGCCAGCAGCGTACAGGGTAGCACAGATACGCAGTATTTT	CASSVQGSTDTQYF
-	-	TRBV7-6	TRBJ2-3	TGTGCCAGCAGCTTAGGCGCCGGGAGACGCTCAGATACGCAGTATTTT	CASSLGAGRRSDTQYF
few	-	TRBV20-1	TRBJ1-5	TGCAGTGCTAGAGGCGCTGCCTCAAATCAGCCCCAGCATTTT	CSARGAASNQPQHF
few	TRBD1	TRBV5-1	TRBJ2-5	TGCGCCAGCAGCCCGGACGGACAGGCGGTTGAGACCCAGTACTTC	CASSPDGQAVETQYF
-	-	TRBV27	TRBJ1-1	TGTGCCACCCAAGGAGAGGGCTGGGGCACTGAAGCTTTCTTT	CATQGEGWGTEAFF
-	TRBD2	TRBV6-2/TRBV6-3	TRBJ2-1	TGTGCCAGCAGTTTCGATTATAGACTAGCGGGAGCAAATGAGCAGTTCTTC	CASSFDYRLAGANEQFF
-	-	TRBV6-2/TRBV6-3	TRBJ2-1	TGTGCCAGCAGTTACTCCCACCCAAATGAGCAGTTCTTC	CASSYSHPNEQFF
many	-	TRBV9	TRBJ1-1	TGTGCCAGCAGCGGTAGGGCGGACACTGAAGCTTTCTTT	CASSGRADTEAFF
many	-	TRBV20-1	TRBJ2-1	TGCAGTGCGAGTTCAAAGTTCTTC	CSASSKFF
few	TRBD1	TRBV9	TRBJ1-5	TGTGCCAGCAGCGGGGGACAGGGTGGGGATCAGCCCCAGCATTTT	CASSGGQGGDQPQHF
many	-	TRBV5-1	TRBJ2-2	TGCGCCAGCAGCTTAGGCGGGAACACCGGGGAGCTGTTTTTT	CASSLGGNTGELFF